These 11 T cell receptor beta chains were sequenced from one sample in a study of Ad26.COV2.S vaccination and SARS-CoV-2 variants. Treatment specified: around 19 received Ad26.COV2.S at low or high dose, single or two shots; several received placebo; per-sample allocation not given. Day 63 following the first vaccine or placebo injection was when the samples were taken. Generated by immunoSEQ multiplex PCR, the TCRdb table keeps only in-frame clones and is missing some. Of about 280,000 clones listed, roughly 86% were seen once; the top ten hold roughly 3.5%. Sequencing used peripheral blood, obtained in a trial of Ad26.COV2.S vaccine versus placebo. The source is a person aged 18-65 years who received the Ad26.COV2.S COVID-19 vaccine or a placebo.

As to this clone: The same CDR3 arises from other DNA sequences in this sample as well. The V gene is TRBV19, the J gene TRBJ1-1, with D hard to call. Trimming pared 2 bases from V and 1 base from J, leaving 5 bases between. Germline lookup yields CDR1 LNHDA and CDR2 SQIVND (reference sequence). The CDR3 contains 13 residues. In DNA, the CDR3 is TGTGCCAGTAGTATACGAGAGAACACTGAAGCTTTCTTT. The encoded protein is CASSIRENTEAFF.

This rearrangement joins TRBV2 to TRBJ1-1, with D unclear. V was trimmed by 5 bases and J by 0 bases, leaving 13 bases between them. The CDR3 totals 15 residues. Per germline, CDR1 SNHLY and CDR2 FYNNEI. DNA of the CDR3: TGTGCCAGCAGTCCCAGGCAACTCTTGAACACTGAAGCTTTCTTT. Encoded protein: CASSPRQLLNTEAFF.

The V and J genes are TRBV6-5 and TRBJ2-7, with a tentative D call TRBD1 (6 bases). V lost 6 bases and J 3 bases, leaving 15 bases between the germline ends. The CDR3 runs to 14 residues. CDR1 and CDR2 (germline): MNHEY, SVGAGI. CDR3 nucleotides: TGTGCCAGCAGATTCTCCCAGGGGAACTACGAGCAGTACTTC. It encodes CASRFSQGNYEQYF.

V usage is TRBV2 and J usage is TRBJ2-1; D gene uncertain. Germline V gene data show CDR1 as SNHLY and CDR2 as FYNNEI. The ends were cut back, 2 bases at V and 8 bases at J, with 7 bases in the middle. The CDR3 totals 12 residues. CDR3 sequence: CASSEMFYEQFF. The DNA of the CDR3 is TGTGCCAGCAGTGAAATGTTTTATGAGCAGTTCTTC. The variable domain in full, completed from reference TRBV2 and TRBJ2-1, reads EPEVTQTPSHQVTQMGQEVILRCVPISNHLYFYWYRQILGQKVEFLVSFYNNEISEKSEIFDDQFSVERPDGSNFTLKIRSTKLEDSAMYFCASSEMFYEQFFGPGTRLTVL.

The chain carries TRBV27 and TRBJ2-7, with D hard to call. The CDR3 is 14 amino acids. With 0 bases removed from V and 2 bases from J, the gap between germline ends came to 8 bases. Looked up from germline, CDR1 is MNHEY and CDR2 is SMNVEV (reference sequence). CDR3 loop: CASSLSVSAYEQYF. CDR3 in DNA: TGTGCCAGCAGTTTATCGGTCTCGGCCTACGAGCAGTACTTC.

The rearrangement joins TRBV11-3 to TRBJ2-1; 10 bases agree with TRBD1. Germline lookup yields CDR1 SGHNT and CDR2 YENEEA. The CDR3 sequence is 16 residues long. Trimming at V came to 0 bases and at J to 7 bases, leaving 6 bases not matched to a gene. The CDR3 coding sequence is TGTGCCAGCAGCTTAGATAGGGACAGGGGACGGAATGAGCAGTTCTTC. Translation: CASSLDRDRGRNEQFF.

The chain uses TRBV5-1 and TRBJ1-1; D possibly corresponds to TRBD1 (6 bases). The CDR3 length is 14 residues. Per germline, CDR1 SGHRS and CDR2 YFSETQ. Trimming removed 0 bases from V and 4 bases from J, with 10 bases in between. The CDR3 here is CASSLDRVVTEAFF. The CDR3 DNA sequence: TGCGCCAGCAGCTTGGACAGGGTAGTCACTGAAGCTTTCTTT.

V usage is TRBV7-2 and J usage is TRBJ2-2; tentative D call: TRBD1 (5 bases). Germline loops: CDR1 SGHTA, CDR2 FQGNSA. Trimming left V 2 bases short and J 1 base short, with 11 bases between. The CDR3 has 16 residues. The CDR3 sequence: CASSLFSRENTGELFF. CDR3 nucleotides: TGTGCCAGCAGCTTATTTTCCAGGGAGAACACCGGGGAGCTGTTTTTT.

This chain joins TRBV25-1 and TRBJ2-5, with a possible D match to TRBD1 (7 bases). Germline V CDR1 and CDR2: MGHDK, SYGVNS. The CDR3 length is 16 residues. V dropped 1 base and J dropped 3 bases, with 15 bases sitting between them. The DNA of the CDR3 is TGTGCCAGCAGTGAATGGAGGGGGCAGGGGGAAGAGACCCAGTACTTC. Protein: CASSEWRGQGEETQYF.

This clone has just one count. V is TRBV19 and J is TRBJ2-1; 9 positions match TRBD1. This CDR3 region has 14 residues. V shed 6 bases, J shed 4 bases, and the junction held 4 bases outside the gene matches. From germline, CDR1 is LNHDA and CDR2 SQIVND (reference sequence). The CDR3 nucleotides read TGTGCCAGTAGCCGGGACAGGGAATACAATGAGCAGTTCTTC. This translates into CASSRDREYNEQFF.

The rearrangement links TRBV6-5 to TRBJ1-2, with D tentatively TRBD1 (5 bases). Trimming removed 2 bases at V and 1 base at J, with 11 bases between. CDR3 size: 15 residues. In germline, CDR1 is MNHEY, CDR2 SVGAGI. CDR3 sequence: CASSYRGDRNYGYTF. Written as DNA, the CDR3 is TGTGCCAGCAGTTACCGGGGGGACCGTAACTATGGCTACACCTTC.